This entry concerns a single T cell receptor (beta chain). A J-beta primer mix and a sample-barcoded 5' primer were used in a second PCR of about 7 to 12 cycles. TCRdb called the 5' RACE reads again in MiXCR, with one record for every CDR3 protein. The data contain 800,000 to 1,300,000 distinct CDR3 sequences, less than 25% of them singletons. The data were taken from a study of blood T cells in healthy people across ages. V was trimmed by 5 bases and J by 9 bases, leaving 19 bases between them. This CDR3 is 15 amino acids long. CDR1 MNHEY and CDR2 SVGAGI come from the germline V gene. Donation came from healthy Caucasian individuals in Russia who were aged 6 to 90. These data were also filed under a second study, of T cells of mothers and their children. Per that study: Using roughly 1.5 ug per 15 ul, all extracted RNA underwent cDNA synthesis. Per child, around 2.9 million TCR beta CDR3 reads were obtained, against over 8 million per mother. Related pairs of mothers and children showed slightly higher, non-significant overlap versus unrelated pairs.

What was sequenced was blood. This clonotype originated in a girl aged 2-15 years in good health. The chain carries TRBV6-5 and TRBJ1-4, with no clear D. The CDR3 nucleotides are TGTGCCAGCAGTCCCTTTATGGGAGCGATGCAAAAACTGTTTTTT. Amino acids: CASSPFMGAMQKLFF.